These 15 T cell receptor beta chains were all obtained from the same sample, sequenced in a study of T cell responses to AZD1222 COVID-19 vaccine. TCRdb's copy holds only in-frame clones and misses some; the assay was immunoSEQ multiplex PCR. The sample carries fewer than 95,000 clones, around 89% recorded once. The input for sequencing was peripheral blood, taken 28 days after the second AZD1222 dose. The origin of the receptors is an adult who received the AZD1222 COVID-19 vaccine.

The sample holds a few counts of this clone. The chain is built from TRBV27 and TRBJ2-5; 9 nucleotides match TRBD1. In germline, CDR1 is MNHEY, CDR2 SMNVEV (reference sequence). V was pared by 7 bases and J by 1 base, with 10 bases of the junction left unmatched. CDR3 length: 16 residues. The DNA for the CDR3 is TGTGCCAGCATCGGTTGGGGACAGGGCACCCAAGAGACCCAGTACTTC. Amino acids: CASIGWGQGTQETQYF.

This clone was seen only once. The genes are TRBV5-1 and TRBJ2-1, with TRBD2 identical over 10 bases. Germline CDR1 reads SGHRS; CDR2 reads YFSETQ. The CDR3 spans 17 residues. V was clipped by 3 bases and J by 7 bases; unmatched bases: 13. The CDR3 spells CASSSPASGGPNNEQFF. In DNA form, the CDR3 reads TGCGCCAGCAGCTCCCCAGCTAGCGGGGGCCCGAATAATGAGCAGTTCTTC.

This clone was seen more than once but under ten times. The J gene is TRBJ1-2, the V gene TRBV18, with a possible D match to TRBD1 (6 bases). Trimming stripped 4 bases from V and 4 bases from J, with 10 bases between. The CDR3 runs 13 residues. The germline V gene has CDR1 KGHSH and CDR2 LQKENI. The CDR3 loop reads CASSLDSTYGYTF. Written as DNA, the CDR3 is TGTGCCAGCTCACTGGACAGCACCTATGGCTACACCTTC.

This sequence joins TRBV12-5 and TRBJ2-3, with D possibly called TRBD1 or TRBD2 (5 bases each). CDR3 length: 14 residues. CDR1 and CDR2 from the germline V gene are LGHNT and FRNRAP. V lost 6 bases, J lost 2 bases, and 12 bases lay in between. The CDR3 spells CASGWTLDTDTQYF. The CDR3 DNA is TGTGCTAGTGGATGGACACTAGACACAGATACGCAGTATTTT.

The J gene is TRBJ2-3, the V gene TRBV3-1 (or the pseudogene TRBV3-2); D not certain. The CDR3 sequence is 12 residues long. The germline V gene has CDR1 LGHDT and CDR2 YNNKEL (reference sequence). V lost 4 bases and J 3 bases, leaving 5 bases between the germline ends. The CDR3 spells CASSLVTDTQYF. The CDR3 bases are TGTGCCAGCAGCCTCGTGACAGATACGCAGTATTTT.

This clone was seen only once. This rearrangement joins TRBV14 to TRBJ1-6, with D maybe TRBD1 (5 bases). CDR3 length equals 16 residues. V lost 1 base, J lost 5 bases, and 12 bases lay in between. Germline CDR1 reads SGHDN; CDR2 reads FVKESK. The CDR3 nucleotides are TGTGCCAGCAGCCAAGCTTGGCCCAGGGATAATTCACCCCTCCACTTT. This gives the protein CASSQAWPRDNSPLHF.

In this sample, this clone turned up a few times. The chain links TRBV7-9 to TRBJ1-6; D gene uncertain. The CDR3 contains 15 residues. Germline V gives CDR1 SEHNR, CDR2 FQNEAQ (reference sequence). V was shortened by 4 bases and J by 0 bases, with 7 bases between the two germline ends. CDR3 DNA: TGTGCCAGCAGCTCGCCCAGCTCCTATAATTCACCCCTCCACTTT. Translating it yields CASSSPSSYNSPLHF.

This chain uses TRBV6-1 with TRBJ2-7, with D possibly being TRBD1 or TRBD2 (5 bases each). The CDR3 extends over 14 amino acids. V gave up 3 bases and J gave up 6 bases, with 15 bases separating them. Germline values: CDR1 MNHNS, CDR2 SASEGT. The CDR3 DNA reads as TGTGCCAGCAGTGAGGCGAGGGGTGCAACCGAGCAGTACTTC. This gives the protein CASSEARGATEQYF.

The chain uses TRBV11-3 and TRBJ2-5, with 9 bases lining up with TRBD2. The CDR3 is 16 residues long. The germline V gene has CDR1 SGHNT and CDR2 YENEEA. Unmatched junction bases numbered 4, after V lost 1 base and J lost 1 base. CDR3: CASSLGSGGSQETQYF. CDR3 nucleotide sequence: TGTGCCAGCAGCTTAGGTAGCGGGGGCTCCCAAGAGACCCAGTACTTC.

The chain is built from TRBV18 and TRBJ2-7, with D possibly being TRBD2 (6 bases). Per the germline V gene, CDR1 is KGHSH and CDR2 is LQKENI. Trimming took 3 bases from V and 7 from J, leaving 22 bases between them. CDR3 size: 16 residues. CDR3 sequence: CASSPSGVTRANEQYF. CDR3 DNA sequence: TGTGCCAGCTCACCGTCGGGGGTCACGAGGGCTAATGAGCAGTACTTC.

This clone was observed a handful of times. The chain uses TRBV18 and TRBJ2-2, with TRBD2 matching 9 bases. CDR3 length equals 17 residues. Per germline, CDR1 KGHSH and CDR2 LQKENI. J gave up 0 bases and V 4 bases, and 6 bases lay outside the gene matches. CDR3 sequence: CASSQVAGASNTGELFF. The CDR3 DNA reads TGTGCCAGCTCACAAGTAGCGGGGGCGTCGAACACCGGGGAGCTGTTTTTT. The full variable domain, with the rest looked up from reference TRBV18 and TRBJ2-2, is NAGVMQNPRHLVRRRGQEARLRCSPMKGHSHVYWYRQLPEEGLKFMVYLQKENIIDESGMPKERFSAEFPKEGPSILRIQQVVRGDSAAYFCASSQVAGASNTGELFFGEGSRLTVL.

The chain links TRBV19 to TRBJ1-2; D remains ambiguous. Trimming took off 4 bases at V and 8 bases at J, with 8 bases between the two ends. The CDR3 consists of 11 residues. The germline gives CDR1 LNHDA, CDR2 SQIVND (reference sequence). Written as DNA, the CDR3 is TGTGCCAGTAGTAATTTCGCCGGCTACACCTTC. The encoded protein is CASSNFAGYTF.

J is TRBJ1-4 and V is TRBV5-6, with D possibly matching TRBD1 (6 bases). CDR1 and CDR2 (germline): SGHDT, YYEEEE. The CDR3 extends over 14 amino acids. V lost 4 bases and J 7 bases, leaving 14 bases between the germline ends. In nucleotides, the CDR3 is TGTGCCAGCAGCCCGACAGGTCCGGGTGAAAAACTGTTTTTT. Residues: CASSPTGPGEKLFF.

The chain has TRBV19 and TRBJ1-4; D gene unclear. This CDR3 region has 11 residues. V shed 3 bases and J shed 8 bases, with 4 bases lying between them. CDR1 is LNHDA, CDR2 SQIVND, per germline (reference sequence). The CDR3 is CASSIGEKLFF. The CDR3 DNA follows: TGTGCCAGTAGTATTGGAGAAAAACTGTTTTTT.

This clone was observed once. The chain is built from TRBV9 and TRBJ1-1; D gene ambiguous. The CDR3 is 16 amino acids. Trimming cost V 3 bases and J 5 bases, with 20 bases left between them. Germline CDR1 is SGDLS and CDR2 is YYNGEE. CDR3 protein: CASSGDNRASTTEAFF. CDR3 in DNA: TGTGCCAGCAGCGGAGACAACCGGGCCTCGACGACTGAAGCTTTCTTT.